What follows is one T cell receptor beta chain and its context. Its antigen remains unknown. V shed 1 base, J shed 5 bases, and the junction held 8 bases outside the gene matches. CDR3 length: 18 amino acids. Germline-derived CDR1 and CDR2 are LGHNA and YSLEER. Donors counted as nominally healthy when sampled, yet unrecorded immune exposures were likely. Use of 60 Vbeta and 13 Jbeta primers characterized the PCR. TCRdb's table, derived via immunoSEQ multiplex PCR, lists solely in-frame clones and lacks some. The sample consists of about 150,000 clones, approximately 80% of them appearing once. These data originate in a study of cytomegalovirus exposure and HLA in healthy donors. The study, taken as a whole, reports: Sequencing likely caused a cluster of highly shared sequence variants.

This clonotype was sampled from a boy aged 2 to 10 in good health and CMV-seronegative. The rearrangement joins TRBV4-3 to TRBJ2-2; 12 positions match TRBD2. Input material: PBMCs. This CDR3 is CASSQGLAGGPITGELFF. The DNA for the CDR3 is TGCGCCAGCAGCCAAGGTCTAGCGGGAGGGCCCATTACCGGGGAGCTGTTTTTT.